The 20 T cell receptor beta chains below were found in one sample sequenced in a study of immune cell composition in non-small cell lung cancer. Normal lung sampling was at least 3 cm from the tumour, as distant as possible. Clones were read by immunoSEQ multiplex PCR, and TCRdb kept only the in-frame ones, dropping some. Here the sample spans around 7,300 clones, approximately 84% being singletons. The sequenced material came from non-adjacent lung tissue. The receptors here all came from a human donor with non-small cell lung cancer.

This chain uses TRBV5-1 with TRBJ2-2; 10 positions match TRBD2. Germline CDR1 SGHRS, CDR2 YFSETQ. The CDR3 covers 15 residues. V shed 4 bases, J shed 0 bases, and the junction held 0 bases outside the gene matches. CDR3 loop: CASSSGGANTGELFF. For the CDR3, the DNA is TGCGCCAGCAGCAGCGGGGGGGCGAACACCGGGGAGCTGTTTTTT.

V and J are TRBV27 and TRBJ1-2; no clear D. Germline V gives CDR1 MNHEY, CDR2 SMNVEV (reference sequence). This CDR3 has 13 amino acids. V was cut by 2 bases and J by 2 bases, with 6 bases left in between. CDR3 residues: CASSLQFNYGYTF. The CDR3 nucleotides are TGTGCCAGCAGTTTACAGTTCAACTATGGCTACACCTTC.

The chain employs TRBV4-3 and TRBJ1-1, with 7 bases that match TRBD1. With 4 bases clipped from V and 4 bases from J, the junction kept 9 bases outside the gene matches. CDR1 and CDR2 (germline): LGHNA, YSLEER. The CDR3 runs 15 residues. The CDR3 spells CASSRGAQGSTEAFF. The CDR3 nucleotides read TGCGCCAGCAGCCGGGGGGCACAGGGGTCCACTGAAGCTTTCTTT.

The V gene is TRBV28, the J gene TRBJ1-2; D uncertain. V was trimmed by 6 bases and J by 2 bases, leaving 13 bases between them. The CDR3 totals 14 residues. Per the germline V gene, CDR1 is MDHEN and CDR2 is SYDVKM. The DNA of the CDR3 is TGTGCCAGCAGAGCGGGAAGCGAGAACTATGGCTACACCTTC. Translation: CASRAGSENYGYTF.

The CDR3 loop is CASSDTYTEAFF. CDR3 bases: TGTGCCAGCAGTGACACCTACACTGAAGCTTTCTTT. The rearrangement uses TRBV2 and TRBJ1-1; D unresolved. The length of the CDR3 is 12 residues. The V end was cut by 3 bases, the J end by 3 bases, with 5 bases between. The germline gives CDR1 SNHLY, CDR2 FYNNEI.

The chain is built from TRBV11-2 and TRBJ1-1, with D perhaps TRBD1 (5 bases). The CDR3 loop spans 14 amino acids. V lost 5 bases to trimming and J lost 2 bases, with 12 bases between them. Germline values: CDR1 SGHAT, CDR2 FQNNGV. CDR3: CASSRGAANTEAFF. In DNA form, the CDR3 reads TGTGCCAGCAGCCGTGGGGCGGCCAACACTGAAGCTTTCTTT.

The CDR3 reads CASGGRGQGNEQFF. DNA of the CDR3: TGTGCCAGCGGGGGAAGGGGACAGGGAAATGAGCAGTTCTTC. The chain joins TRBV4-2 to TRBJ2-1, with 9 bases aligning to TRBD1. The V gene's germline CDR1 is LGHNA and CDR2 YNFKEQ. V was pared by 8 bases and J by 7 bases, with 9 bases of the junction left unmatched. The CDR3 contains 14 residues.

V usage is TRBV6-1 and J usage is TRBJ1-1; weak D call: TRBD1 (6 bases). Germline V gene lookup returns CDR1 MNHNS and CDR2 SASEGT. The CDR3 is 13 residues long. Trimming took 5 bases from V and 0 from J, leaving 7 bases between them. The CDR3 is CASSSGVNTEAFF. CDR3 bases: TGTGCCAGCAGTTCAGGGGTGAACACTGAAGCTTTCTTT.

This clone was seen a handful of times. The V call is TRBV5-5, the J call TRBJ2-5; TRBD2 matches at 10 bases. J gave up 4 bases and V 0 bases, and 6 bases lay outside the gene matches. Germline assignment: CDR1 SGHKS and CDR2 YYEKEE (reference sequence). This CDR3 contains 16 residues. DNA for the CDR3: TGTGCCAGCAGCTTGGCTATAGCGGGGGGCAGAGAGACCCAGTACTTC. Translation gives CASSLAIAGGRETQYF.

The table lists this clone with a count of one. J is TRBJ2-2 and V is TRBV7-2; D uncertain. Germline CDR1 and CDR2: SGHTA and FQGNSA. The CDR3 has 15 amino acids. Deletions cut 5 bases from V and 1 base from J, with 11 bases between. The CDR3 spells CASSTSRQNTGELFF. The CDR3 nucleotides are TGTGCCAGCAGCACCTCCAGGCAGAACACCGGGGAGCTGTTTTTT. Drawing the rest from reference TRBV7-2 and TRBJ2-2, the complete variable domain is GAGVSQSPSNKVTEKGKDVELRCDPISGHTALYWYRQSLGQGLEFLIYFQGNSAPDKSGLPSDRFSAERTGGSVSTLTIQRTQQEDSAVYLCASSTSRQNTGELFFGEGSRLTVL.

The chain has TRBV10-1 and TRBJ1-5; TRBD1 matches at 7 bases. V gave up 4 bases and J gave up 5 bases; unmatched junction bases: 14. Germline CDR1 WNHNN, CDR2 SYGVQD (reference sequence). The CDR3 is 17 residues long. The CDR3 protein is CASSVLQGRLLDQPQHF. In DNA form, the CDR3 reads TGCGCCAGCAGTGTTTTACAGGGGCGCCTGTTAGATCAGCCCCAGCATTTT.

This clone was counted between two and nine times. The V call is TRBV28, the J call TRBJ1-4; D is unclear. This CDR3 has 12 amino acids. Looked up from germline, CDR1 is MDHEN and CDR2 is SYDVKM. Trimming left V 6 bases short and J 8 bases short, with 10 bases between. The CDR3 loop is CASSLTGEKLFF. The CDR3 bases are TGTGCCAGCAGCCTAACCGGGGAAAAACTGTTTTTT.

J is TRBJ1-2 and V is TRBV4-2; TRBD1 aligns across 10 bases. CDR1 and CDR2 from the germline V gene are LGHNA and YNFKEQ. Trimming cost V 4 bases and J 7 bases; bases outside gene matches: 12. This CDR3 has 16 amino acids. The CDR3 DNA sequence: TGTGCCAGCAGCCCCGACAGGGGGCATGTTCTTGGTGGCTACACCTTC. Amino acid sequence: CASSPDRGHVLGGYTF.

The chain carries TRBV11-3 and TRBJ1-2, with D possibly matching TRBD1 (5 bases). Germline V gene lookup returns CDR1 SGHNT and CDR2 YENEEA. The CDR3 is 15 amino acids. The V gene lost 0 bases and the J gene lost 5 bases, with 13 bases spanning the gap. Written as DNA, the CDR3 is TGTGCCAGCAGCTTAGAGGACATGGGACGTTATGGCTACACCTTC. This translates into CASSLEDMGRYGYTF.

V and J are TRBV11-2 and TRBJ2-3, with D uncertain. V lost 6 bases and J lost 8, with 12 bases in between. The CDR3 is made up of 12 amino acids. Germline V gene sequence: CDR1 SGHAT, CDR2 FQNNGV. The CDR3 reads CASRGPQSTQYF. The CDR3 bases are TGTGCCAGCAGGGGTCCACAGAGTACGCAGTATTTT.

The V call is TRBV7-3, the J call TRBJ2-1; D remains ambiguous. In germline, CDR1 is SGHTA, CDR2 FQGTGA. V was clipped by 1 base and J by 3 bases, with 10 bases between them. The CDR3 runs to 15 residues. Here the CDR3 DNA reads TGTGCCAGCAGCTTAATGGCGGTGAACTACAATGAGCAGTTCTTC. Translating it yields CASSLMAVNYNEQFF.

The chain combines TRBV6-1 with TRBJ1-4; 10 bases agree with TRBD1. The trim removed 3 bases at V and 12 bases at J, leaving 7 bases unmatched. The CDR3 spans 14 residues. CDR1 and CDR2 (germline): MNHNS, SASEGT. As DNA, the CDR3 is TGTGCCAGCAGTGACCAATTTGGACAGGGGGAACTGTTTTTT. Its translation is CASSDQFGQGELFF.

This chain joins TRBV6-5 and TRBJ2-5; 7 nucleotides line up with TRBD1. With V trimmed by 5 bases and J by 5 bases, 5 bases remained unmatched. The CDR3 loop spans 13 amino acids. Germline CDR1 is MNHEY and CDR2 is SVGAGI. The CDR3 DNA is TGTGCCAGCAGTACAGGGGTTTGGGAGACCCAGTACTTC. Translated, it gives CASSTGVWETQYF.

The chain combines TRBV6-6 with TRBJ1-1; TRBD1 matches 7 bases. The J segment lost 5 bases and the V segment lost 6 bases, leaving 6 bases of the junction unmatched. There are 13 residues in the CDR3. CDR1 and CDR2 (germline): MNHNY, SVGAGI (reference sequence). Here the CDR3 reads CASSQGGRTEAFF. Written as DNA, the CDR3 is TGTGCCAGCAGCCAGGGGGGAAGGACTGAAGCTTTCTTT.

The genes are TRBV7-6 and TRBJ1-4, with no clear D. V was shortened by 3 bases and J by 4 bases, with 12 bases between the two germline ends. Germline V gene data show CDR1 as SGHVS and CDR2 as FNYEAQ. The CDR3 is made up of 15 amino acids. Here the CDR3 DNA reads TGTGCCAGCAGCTTTAATGCAGTCATTAATGAAAAACTGTTTTTT. Protein sequence: CASSFNAVINEKLFF.